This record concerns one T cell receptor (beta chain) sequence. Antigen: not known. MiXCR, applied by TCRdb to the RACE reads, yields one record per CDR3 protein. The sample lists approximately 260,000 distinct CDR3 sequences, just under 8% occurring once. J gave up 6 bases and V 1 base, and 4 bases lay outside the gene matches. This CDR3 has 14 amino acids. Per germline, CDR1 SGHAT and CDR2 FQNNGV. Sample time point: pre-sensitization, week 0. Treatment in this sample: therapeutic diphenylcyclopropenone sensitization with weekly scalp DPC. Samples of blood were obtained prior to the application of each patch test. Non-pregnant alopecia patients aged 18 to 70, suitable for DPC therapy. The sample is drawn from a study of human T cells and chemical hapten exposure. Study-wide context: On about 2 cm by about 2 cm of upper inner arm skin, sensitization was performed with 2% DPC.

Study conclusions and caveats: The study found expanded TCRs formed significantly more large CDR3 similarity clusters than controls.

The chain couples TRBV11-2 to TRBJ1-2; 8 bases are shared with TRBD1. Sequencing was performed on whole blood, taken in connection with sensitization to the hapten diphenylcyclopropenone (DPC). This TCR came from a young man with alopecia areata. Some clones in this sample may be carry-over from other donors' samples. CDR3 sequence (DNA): TGTGCCAGCAGCTTAGTCCAGGGGGCGAATGGCTACACCTTC. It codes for CASSLVQGANGYTF.